The entry that follows covers one TCR beta chain sequence. Its target is not known. At one boundary the junction diverges from the germline segment, which might be a read error. Germline DNA was extracted alongside blood RNA, which was obtained from unsorted whole blood. The data are from a study of tumor-infiltrating lymphocytes in primary liver carcinoma. Study details: Tumor stage was T1-T3 N0M0, and tumor size was roughly 4.2 to 10 cm across. Overall study results and limits: Tumors and blood were compared for top-250-clone fraction, and tumors had the significantly higher value (p = 0.039). Overlap in tumor-adjacent and tumor-blood pairs fell below that of tumor region pairs. Comparison of CD4+ and CD8+ repertoires was precluded by bulk unsorted samples.

Starting from 500 ng of total RNA, TCR beta cDNA was produced with a primer in the constant region. Slightly modified ARM-PCR, run as three nested multiplex PCR rounds, produced the TCR beta libraries. TCRdb used MiXCR to reprocess the multiplex PCR reads, holding one entry per CDR3 protein. The table shows about 320,000 distinct CDR3 sequences, with almost 60% occurring only once. The clonotype comes from a woman younger than 45 with primary liver carcinoma and hepatitis B virus infection. Sequencing input: peripheral blood.

This CDR3 reads CASSGYRGNSPLHF. CDR3 in DNA: TGTGCCAGCAGCGGCTACAGGGGGAATTCACCCCTCCATTTT. The chain joins TRBV11-2 to TRBJ1-6, with 8 nucleotides matching TRBD1. This CDR3 is 14 amino acids long. Germline assignment: CDR1 SGHAT and CDR2 FQNNGV.